The clone carrying this TCR beta chain was found a few times. Its antigen remains unknown. The entry originates in a study of T cells after yellow fever vaccination. Notes on the study in general: Some clonotypes, a small share, were shared between CD4 and CD8 compartments.

A 5'RACE template-switching step, the method used to make TCR cDNA, added a universal primer site and UMIs. TCRdb redid the calling of the 5' RACE reads with MiXCR, one entry per CDR3 protein. Seen here are 400,000 or so distinct CDR3 sequences, about 19% observed once, and the top ten hold roughly a sixth. Trimming cost V 0 bases and J 3 bases, with 11 bases left between them. CDR3 length: 15 residues. Per germline, CDR1 MGHRA and CDR2 YSYEKL. This clonotype was obtained from a man younger than 30 who received the YFV17D yellow fever vaccine. The material sequenced was PBMCs, taken before the yellow fever booster vaccination. J is TRBJ2-5 and V is TRBV4-1; perhaps TRBD1 as D (5 bases). CDR3 region: CASSQEAGPKETQYF. CDR3 DNA: TGCGCCAGCAGCCAAGAGGCAGGGCCCAAAGAGACCCAGTACTTC.